Below, 28 T cell receptor beta chains from the same sample are listed, as sequenced in a study of cytomegalovirus exposure and HLA in healthy donors. The PCR made use of 60 Vbeta and 13 Jbeta primers. The data were produced by immunoSEQ multiplex PCR, yet TCRdb's version contains in-frame clones alone and is incomplete. The sample includes some 240,000 clones, around four fifths seen only once; the top ten take 3.8%. Sample: PBMCs. These receptors were obtained from a male donor in good health and CMV-seronegative.

V gene TRBV19 combines with J gene TRBJ1-5; D ambiguous. CDR3 length: 13 residues. CDR1 LNHDA and CDR2 SQIVND come from the germline V gene (reference sequence). Trimming took 3 bases from V and 6 from J, leaving 9 bases between them. CDR3 DNA: TGTGCCAGTAGTATGAGGGAGGGTCAGCCCCAGCATTTT. As protein: CASSMREGQPQHF.

The chain is built from TRBV5-4 and TRBJ1-2; possible D gene TRBD1, 5 bases. The V end lost 4 bases, the J end lost 4 bases, and 14 bases lay between the germline ends. CDR3 size: 14 residues. Germline V gives CDR1 SGHNT, CDR2 YYREEE (reference sequence). The CDR3 nucleotides read TGTGCCAGCAGCCCCCGGCTGGGGGGCTATGGCTACACCTTC. Amino acid sequence: CASSPRLGGYGYTF.

CDR3 loop: CASSLPSGFATNEKLFF. The CDR3 bases are TGTGCCAGCAGCTTACCATCAGGCTTTGCGACTAATGAAAAACTGTTTTTT. The rearrangement joins TRBV7-8 to TRBJ1-4; D ambiguous. The CDR3 is 17 amino acids. Trimming took off 2 bases at V and 2 bases at J, with 15 bases between the two ends. The V gene's germline CDR1 is SGHVS and CDR2 FQNEAQ.

This clone was seen once. This chain joins TRBV19 and TRBJ1-1; a possible D gene is TRBD1 (5 bases). Germline V gives CDR1 LNHDA, CDR2 SQIVND (reference sequence). V shed 7 bases and J shed 1 base, with 28 bases lying between them. CDR3 length: 19 residues. The CDR3 nucleotides are TGTGCCAGTATTTCGCTCGGGTACCGCCCAGGGCTAGAGAACACTGAAGCTTTCTTT. This sequence encodes CASISLGYRPGLENTEAFF.

The CDR3 is CASSLSPRAGTKNIQYF. CDR3 nucleotides: TGTGCCAGCAGTTTATCCCCGAGGGCGGGAACCAAAAACATTCAGTACTTC. The rearrangement links TRBV28 to TRBJ2-4, with D maybe TRBD2 (6 bases). V was cut by 1 base and J by 2 bases, with 15 bases left in between. The CDR3 has 17 residues. Per germline, CDR1 MDHEN and CDR2 SYDVKM.

The rearrangement links TRBV6-4 to TRBJ2-3, with 7 positions matching TRBD2. The germline V gene encodes CDR1 MRHNA and CDR2 SNTAGT. This CDR3 has 13 amino acids. V lost 3 bases and J lost 3; bases outside the gene matches: 0. CDR3 residues: CASSERETDTQYF. The DNA for the CDR3 is TGTGCCAGCAGTGAGCGGGAGACAGATACGCAGTATTTT.

This chain links TRBV9 with TRBJ2-2, with D possibly matching TRBD2 (6 bases). The V gene lost 2 bases and the J gene lost 4 bases, with 15 bases spanning the gap. The CDR3 length is 16 residues. Germline V gives CDR1 SGDLS, CDR2 YYNGEE. The CDR3 sequence is CASSVPLAWGTGELFF. CDR3 DNA sequence: TGTGCCAGCAGCGTCCCACTAGCTTGGGGCACCGGGGAGCTGTTTTTT.

This rearrangement joins TRBV5-4 to TRBJ1-1; D is unclear. There are 15 residues in the CDR3. V was trimmed by 4 bases and J by 3 bases, leaving 16 bases between them. In germline, CDR1 is SGHNT, CDR2 YYREEE (reference sequence). The CDR3 DNA is TGTGCCAGCAGCCCGGGGTCGAAAAGCGACACTGAAGCTTTCTTT. Translating it yields CASSPGSKSDTEAFF.

The rearrangement joins TRBV7-3 to TRBJ2-5; 14 bases fit TRBD2. V lost 2 bases to trimming and J lost 4 bases; unmatched junction nucleotides: 3. This CDR3 spans 16 amino acids. The germline CDR1 and CDR2 sequences are SGHTA and FQGTGA. CDR3: CASSLGTSGRRETQYF. For the CDR3, the DNA is TGTGCCAGCAGCTTAGGGACTAGCGGGAGAAGAGAGACCCAGTACTTC.

The chain employs TRBV6-5 and TRBJ1-2, with D perhaps TRBD1 (5 bases). The germline V gene encodes CDR1 MNHEY and CDR2 SVGAGI. The CDR3 is made up of 15 amino acids. The germline V and J ends were trimmed by 1 base and 4 bases, with 13 bases remaining between them. CDR3 bases: TGTGCCAGCAGTTACTGGGCGGGGGGTGGCTATGGCTACACCTTC. It specifies CASSYWAGGGYGYTF.

The chain carries TRBV29-1 and TRBJ1-1; 8 bases match TRBD1. CDR1 and CDR2 (germline): SQVTM, ANQGSEA. This CDR3 region has 13 residues. J gave up 1 base and V 8 bases, and 6 bases lay outside the gene matches. DNA for the CDR3: TGCAGCTCTTCCGGGACAGGGAACACTGAAGCTTTCTTT. Translated, it gives CSSSGTGNTEAFF.

This clone has just one count. The chain couples TRBV11-1 to TRBJ2-1, with 14 bases fitting TRBD2. The CDR3 spans 17 residues. CDR1 and CDR2 from the germline V gene are SGHAT and FQDESV (reference sequence). The junction had 5 bases not matched to a gene; V was cut back by 1 base and J by 6 bases. The CDR3 here is CASSLGRLAGGGNEQFF. The CDR3, as DNA: TGTGCCAGCAGCTTAGGACGACTAGCGGGGGGGGGCAATGAGCAGTTCTTC.

The V gene is TRBV6-5, the J gene TRBJ2-5; 7 bases line up with TRBD1. The assigned J gene may be wrong: the sequence end matches TRBJ2-7 better. This CDR3 region has 14 residues. The germline CDR1 and CDR2 sequences are MNHEY and SVGAGI. The CDR3 is CASGLSGTAYEQYF. The CDR3 DNA reads as TGTGCCAGCGGATTATCCGGGACAGCCTACGAGCAGTACTTC.

The J gene is TRBJ2-7, the V gene TRBV9; no clear D gene. The CDR3 totals 11 residues. Trimming shortened V by 3 bases and J by 3 bases, and 4 bases separated the two germline ends. Germline CDR1 reads SGDLS; CDR2 reads YYNGEE. CDR3 bases: TGTGCCAGCAGCGATCGCTACGAGCAGTACTTC. This codes for CASSDRYEQYF.

With respect to this clone: Here the CDR3 omits its conserved ending phenylalanine or tryptophan, so a read error is the likely source. The rearrangement uses TRBV19 and TRBJ2-6; D not resolved. CDR1 is LNHDA and CDR2 is SQIVND in the germline V gene (reference sequence). V lost 3 bases and J 0 bases, leaving 6 bases between the germline ends. This CDR3 contains 15 residues. CDR3 sequence reads: CASSMANSGANVLTS. The CDR3 bases are TGTGCCAGTAGTATGGCTAACTCTGGGGCCAACGTCCTGACTTCC.

The chain employs TRBV6-5 and TRBJ2-1; the match to TRBD2 covers 10 bases. Per germline, CDR1 MNHEY and CDR2 SVGAGI. Losses at the gene ends were 6 bases for V and 1 base for J; bases not matched to a gene: 3. The CDR3 sequence is 15 residues long. CDR3 DNA sequence: TGTGCCAGCAGCTCAGCGGGAGGGTCCTACAATGAGCAGTTCTTC. Protein product: CASSSAGGSYNEQFF.

CDR3 sequence (DNA): TGTGCCAGCAGCCTTTCTAGCGGGAGGGCCTCAGGGGCCAACGTCCTGACTTTC. This codes for CASSLSSGRASGANVLTF. V is TRBV9 and J is TRBJ2-6, with 12 bases matching TRBD2. The CDR3 covers 18 residues. From germline, CDR1 is SGDLS and CDR2 YYNGEE. V trimming: 4 bases; J trimming: 4 bases; junction bases outside the gene matches: 9.

The chain carries TRBV29-1 and TRBJ2-1; 12 bases are a match to TRBD2. The germline V gene encodes CDR1 SQVTM and CDR2 ANQGSEA. The CDR3 spans 18 residues. The junction had 15 bases not matched to a gene; V was cut back by 6 bases and J by 3 bases. CDR3 protein: CSVVLAGGRGGNYNEQFF. The CDR3 DNA follows: TGCAGCGTCGTTCTAGCGGGAGGGCGGGGCGGGAACTACAATGAGCAGTTCTTC.

The chain is built from TRBV5-1 and TRBJ2-2, with 9 bases fitting TRBD1. The V segment lost 0 bases and the J segment 6 bases; nucleotides outside the gene matches: 6. Germline V gene data show CDR1 as SGHRS and CDR2 as YFSETQ. The CDR3 runs 16 residues. As DNA, the CDR3 is TGCGCCAGCAGCTTGGTCGGGACAGGGTTTCCCGGGGAGCTGTTTTTT. Translating it yields CASSLVGTGFPGELFF.

This clone was counted once. The chain uses TRBV9 and TRBJ2-1, with D perhaps matching TRBD2 (5 bases). This CDR3 has 15 amino acids. Germline loops: CDR1 SGDLS, CDR2 YYNGEE. V gave up 1 base and J gave up 1 base, with 9 bases separating them. CDR3 bases: TGTGCCAGCAGCGTAACTAGTAAATCCTACAATGAGCAGTTCTTC. Protein product: CASSVTSKSYNEQFF.

The chain is built from TRBV5-8 and TRBJ2-1; D is uncertain. Germline V lookup: CDR1 SGHTS, CDR2 YDEGEE. This CDR3 is 14 amino acids long. V lost 0 bases and J 5 bases, leaving 9 bases between the germline ends. The CDR3 coding sequence is TGTGCCAGCAGCTTGGCCTTCCAGGACAATGAGCAGTTCTTC. It encodes CASSLAFQDNEQFF.

This clone has just one count. For the CDR3, the DNA is TGTGCCAGCAGCGGACAGGTCGACAATCAGCCCCAGCATTTT. Its protein product is CASSGQVDNQPQHF. The chain uses TRBV7-6 and TRBJ1-5, with 7 bases identical to TRBD1. The CDR3 extends over 14 amino acids. V lost 5 bases to trimming and J lost 3 bases; unmatched junction nucleotides: 4. Germline lookup yields CDR1 SGHVS and CDR2 FNYEAQ.

V usage is TRBV30 and J usage is TRBJ1-4; 7 nucleotides match TRBD1. The CDR3 consists of 21 residues. The trim removed 2 bases at V and 0 bases at J, leaving 21 bases unmatched. CDR1 and CDR2 from the germline V gene are GTSNPN and SVGIG (reference sequence). CDR3 DNA: TGTGCCTGGAGTTCAGGGGCAGGGACAGCAGAACGGTTGGCAACTAATGAAAAACTGTTTTTT. Translated: CAWSSGAGTAERLATNEKLFF.

The chain recombines TRBV2 with TRBJ1-1; the match to TRBD1 covers 8 bases. V lost 6 bases and J lost 4; bases outside the gene matches: 1. The length of the CDR3 is 12 residues. CDR1 SNHLY and CDR2 FYNNEI come from the germline V gene. The CDR3 sequence is CASSGQGTEAFF. Written as DNA, the CDR3 is TGTGCCAGCAGCGGACAGGGCACTGAAGCTTTCTTT.

The V and J genes are TRBV19 and TRBJ2-2, with 7 bases matching TRBD1. V trimming: 7 bases; J trimming: 5 bases; junction bases outside the gene matches: 10. The CDR3 runs to 15 residues. Per the germline V gene, CDR1 is LNHDA and CDR2 is SQIVND (reference sequence). The CDR3 bases are TGTGCCAGTATCAAACAGGGGTGGGGAACCGGGGAGCTGTTTTTT. This encodes CASIKQGWGTGELFF.

This clone has only one observation. The chain joins TRBV6-5 to TRBJ2-5; possible D gene TRBD2, 6 bases. This CDR3 is 14 amino acids long. Germline values: CDR1 MNHEY, CDR2 SVGAGI. Trimming shortened V by 6 bases and J by 4 bases, and 15 bases separated the two germline ends. CDR3 DNA: TGTGCCAGCAGCTCGGGACTCCCGCCAGAGACCCAGTACTTC. It encodes CASSSGLPPETQYF.

The chain couples TRBV19 to TRBJ2-7, with D maybe TRBD1 (6 bases). Trimming shortened V by 5 bases and J by 0 bases, and 11 bases separated the two germline ends. The CDR3 contains 14 residues. Germline loops: CDR1 LNHDA, CDR2 SQIVND (reference sequence). The DNA for the CDR3 is TGTGCCAGTAGTCCATGGACAGCCTCCTACGAGCAGTACTTC. This gives the protein CASSPWTASYEQYF.

V is TRBV18 and J is TRBJ1-2; D is perhaps TRBD1 (6 bases). The germline CDR1 and CDR2 sequences are KGHSH and LQKENI. The CDR3 has 16 amino acids. V lost 3 bases to trimming and J lost 5 bases, with 19 bases between them. The CDR3 region is CASSPLVASRGYGYTF. The CDR3 bases are TGTGCCAGCTCACCCCTGGTAGCCTCCAGGGGATATGGCTACACCTTC. Using reference TRBV18 and TRBJ1-2 for the parts outside the CDR3, the full variable domain is NAGVMQNPRHLVRRRGQEARLRCSPMKGHSHVYWYRQLPEEGLKFMVYLQKENIIDESGMPKERFSAEFPKEGPSILRIQQVVRGDSAAYFCASSPLVASRGYGYTFGSGTRLTVV.